A single sample is the source of the 2 T cell receptor beta chains below, sequenced in a study of CD8+CD57+ T cells in acquired aplastic anemia. Those patients picked for sequencing had displayed CD8+CD57+ cell expansion on flow cytometry. Genomic DNA was employed as the template in profiling TCR beta VDJ and CDR3. One entry per CDR3 protein, called by TCRdb with MiXCR from the reads. This repertoire shows about 470,000 distinct CDR3 sequences, around a third found once; its top ten account for around 0.82%. Sequencing was performed on sorted CD4+, CD8+, or CD8+CD57+ T cells (not recorded which) from PBMCs. All receptors come from a human donor with aplastic anemia.

The table lists this clonotype with a few counts. The chain uses TRBV9 and TRBJ2-7; 8 bases align to TRBD2. The CDR3 consists of 14 residues. In germline, CDR1 is SGDLS, CDR2 YYNGEE. The V segment lost 0 bases and the J segment 4 bases; nucleotides outside the gene matches: 3. The CDR3 loop reads CASSVDGLAYEQYF. In nucleotides, the CDR3 is TGTGCCAGCAGCGTAGATGGACTAGCTTACGAGCAGTACTTC.

This clonotype has ten or more counts. The gene calls are TRBV2 and TRBJ2-3; the D is unclear. The CDR3 is 14 amino acids. The germline gives CDR1 SNHLY, CDR2 FYNNEI. V lost 4 bases and J 2 bases, leaving 10 bases between the germline ends. The CDR3 reads CASSVGLNTDTQYF. The DNA of the CDR3 is TGTGCCAGCAGTGTAGGCTTGAACACAGATACGCAGTATTTT.